This section outlines one T cell receptor beta chain sequence together with its context. It lacks a known antigen. Nothing much larger sits one base from this clone, and base qualities are not available. This specimen belongs to a study of cytomegalovirus exposure and HLA in healthy donors (dated 2017 in TCRdb). About the full investigation: In an earlier analysis of under 750 of the donors, 250 to 350 Gb of sequence data and just under 120 million unique TCR beta sequences from 180 million or so T cells were reported. An early release covering roughly 580 HLA-typed donors comprised around 300 gigabases of sequencing data and 85 million or so unique TCR sequences. Of the 350 to 450 genotyped donors, over 65% fell in the genetic ancestry cluster associated with self-reported Caucasian donors. The study aimed to test whether cataloging public T cell receptors could reveal signatures of past pathogen exposure. The study used immunosequencing to profile the T cell repertoires of around 600 subjects and linked those repertoires to cytomegalovirus serostatus. In addition to the first cohort of 666 subjects, a separate validation cohort of approximately 110 different subjects was used. High-throughput TCR immunosequencing, statistical association of individual TCRs with disease status, and machine learning were combined to predict cytomegalovirus infection status. A later analysis re-examined previously published TCR beta repertoires from hundreds of donors and added high-resolution HLA genotyping to investigate patterns of TCR occurrence. In the later analysis, no new phenotypic data were used to find candidate immune exposures; instead, reliance was placed on TCR beta sequences and their occurrence across donors. In an earlier analysis of a few hundred of the donors, high-throughput TCR beta sequencing was used to judge whether each TCR beta V gene segment behaved as functional or pseudogenic. Alongside the repertoire data, information on donor age, sex, ethnicity and CMV serostatus was compiled. Genome-wide SNP genotypes for about 55% of the roughly 670 donors were used in a later genetic analysis, which treated that subset as a discovery cohort. Every discovery cohort repertoire had been produced on one sequencing platform. HLA typing covered class I and class II loci at four-digit resolution. Typing coverage varied by locus: roughly 629-640 donors for A, B, C, DRB1 and DQB1; roughly 520 for DQA1; 606 for DPA1; more than 450 for DPB1. A handful of DR-DQ haplotypes were handled as single units for association and clustering because linkage in the cohort was strong. Among about 410 genotyped donors of the cohort, an average of approximately 220,000 unique TCR beta nucleotide sequences was sequenced per donor, of which about 20% were non-productive.

General conclusions and limits of the study: In a later analysis, several top co-occurrence clusters were reported to appear linked to parvovirus B19, influenza, CMV and Epstein-Barr virus. Linkage disequilibrium might explain the correlated functional status among segregating V segments, but an unknown experimental factor could not be ruled out. A further reported finding was that TCR beta sequences accurately predicted the HLA-A and HLA-B alleles for most subjects in the first cohort. The cohort was sequenced for TCR beta chains only, and without alpha or paired-chain data the features that could be detected were limited. A cluster of highly shared sequence variants was judged likely to be a technical artifact of the sequencing pipeline. In a later genetic analysis, fewer N-insertions in productive TCRs were reported among donors in an Asian-associated ancestry cluster than the roughly 640-donor mean. In the study, around 160 TCR beta chains were listed as associated with cytomegalovirus. Most TCR sequences were observed very rarely across donors, whereas some public TCRs were present in many individuals. According to the authors, the approach could potentially be generalized to other disease states and immunological phenotypes. In a later analysis, HLA-associated TCR beta chains were found to be more clonally expanded and to have lower generation probabilities than equally common non-associated chains. Immune exposure information for the cohort was limited to CMV serostatus. Strong co-occurrence of HLA alleles, especially DR and DQ, made assigning TCR associations to individual alleles difficult. Some IMGT-functional V segments, including TRBV6-2 and TRBV6-3, could not be told apart with the 87-base-pair reads, so those segments were excluded. According to a later analysis, most CMV-associated TCR beta chains appeared to be HLA-restricted, and the HLA associations seemed to be driven largely by CMV exposure. Specific HLA alleles were associated with 18,000 or so TCR beta sequences at a false discovery rate of 0.05 in a later analysis. In both the original and validation cohorts, the classifier was reported to diagnose cytomegalovirus status with high specificity and sensitivity. Presence/absence analyses assumed roughly uniform sequencing depth across donors, an assumption that may not hold. An association between a missense DCLRE1C variant and V-gene and J-gene trimming of TCR beta chains was found in a later genetic analysis and replicated in an independent cohort. A later analysis found that TCR association rates varied across HLA loci, with DRB1 alleles showing the most associated TCRs and HLA-C alleles the fewest. An earlier analysis of approximately 500 of the donors showed that most TCR beta V segments appeared in productive rearrangements either about 87% or about 30% of the time, which broadly matched IMGT annotations. Because HLA typing was missing for some donors at each locus, association tests included only the typed subset. Because counts were too low, roughly 16 rarely observed V segments, including chromosome 9 orphons, were left out of the earlier analysis of a few hundred of the donors. A few of the identified cytomegalovirus-associated TCR beta chains were confirmed in vitro to be specific for cytomegalovirus antigens.

For CDR1 and CDR2, the germline V gene (reference sequence) lists SEHNR and FQNEAQ. From V the trimming removes 7 bases and from J it removes 0 bases, while the gene matches leave 15 bases of the junction unaccounted for. There are 18 amino acids in the CDR3, from cysteine to phenylalanine inclusive. Only the CDR3 DNA is retained, 54 bases long and in frame from the first base. Receptor libraries were prepared by the immunoSEQ multiplex PCR assay. For the multiplex PCR, a mixture combining 60 forward primers for TCR Vbeta segments and 13 reverse primers for TCR Jbeta segments was used. The CDR3 region of rearranged TCR beta genes was amplified from genomic DNA with a multiplex PCR assay. On the Illumina HiSeq System, the amplified TCR beta libraries were sequenced as 87-base-pair reads. The source study handled its data this way. In a later analysis, tens of millions of unique TCR beta chains were counted across the roughly 670 repertoires, and roughly 11 million of these chains were shared by at least two donors. Raw reads were error-corrected and collapsed into unique sequences by a nearest-neighbor algorithm in which closely related sequences were merged to remove PCR and sequencing errors. CDR3 sequences were aligned to IMGT reference sequences to assign V, D and J gene segments. Each retained sequence needed at least a six-nucleotide match to both a V gene segment and a J gene segment. A rearrangement was called productive if the CDR3 had no stop codons and remained in frame with V and J, and every other rearrangement was called non-productive. CDR3 was defined according to IMGT convention as the region running from the second conserved V-encoded cysteine to the conserved J-encoded phenylalanine. The earlier analysis of 450 to 750 of the donors excluded any sequence lacking an unambiguous match to a single V gene segment. In an earlier analysis of some 590 of the donors, a V segment was called functional when productive rearrangements were above 56.7%, and segregating when the standard deviation between donors exceeded 5%. A statistical classification framework was built for diagnosing cytomegalovirus status from the catalog of TCR beta chain sequences. In a later analysis, TCR nucleotide sequences were compared against IMGT/GENE-DB human TR gene sequences so that V and J genes could be assigned. In a later analysis, CDR3 sequences and most-parsimonious VDJ recombination scenarios were assigned using the TCRdist pipeline. In a later analysis, each TCR beta chain was defined by its CDR3 amino acid sequence together with its V-gene family, and reads without a unique V-gene family were excluded. In a later analysis, approximately 590 highly shared, low-generation-probability nucleotide sequences were removed to address suspected cross-contamination and a sequencing artifact. A later analysis calculated a clonal expansion index for each public chain from normalized within-repertoire ranks of inferred template counts. Generation probabilities in a later analysis came from a VDJ recombination model fitted to out-of-frame rearrangements, and those results were checked against IGoR. In a later analysis, hypergeometric tests were used to score TCR-TCR, TCR-HLA and TCR-CMV co-occurrence, with a repertoire-size bias correction applied to TCR pairs. A later analysis estimated false discovery rates by permuting HLA or CMV assignments 20 times. A later analysis grouped co-occurring TCRs with DBSCAN, adding TCRdist sequence similarity when clustering within HLA-allele-positive subsets. Repertoires with fewer than 30,000 or more than 120,000 public chains were left out of co-occurrence clustering, as were a handful of repertoires with anomalous nucleotide sharing. TCRdb re-hosts the immuneACCESS table, in-frame sequences only. Its copies lack some clones; in the studies checked, an unresolved V gene accounts for under half of them, and the cause for the rest is not known. V and J calls and clone size are as listed in that table; D and trimming were resolved from the DNA. For this sample there are around 150,000 clones; 60% to 80% appear just once. Of the sample, about 1% falls within the top ten clones.

In total, fewer than 750 healthy bone marrow donors made up the cohort. All cohort members were sampled while nominally healthy, although unrecorded immune exposures were likely present. The donor tested CMV seronegative and was one of the 352 seronegative cohort members. Every donor gave a peripheral blood sample, and the peripheral blood mononuclear cells from that sample were used for TCR beta sequencing. The Qiagen DNeasy Blood Extraction Kit was used to extract genomic DNA from the blood cell samples. Sample: PBMCs. The sequence was collected from a male donor in good health and CMV-seronegative. Recombination linked TRBV7-9 to TRBJ1-5, and 7 junctional nucleotides match TRBD1. The DNA reads TGTGCCAGCACATTGAACGAGGGGGCCGATATTAGCAATCAGCCCCAGCATTTT. Its protein reads: CASTLNEGADISNQPQHF.